A selection of T cell receptor gamma chains follows, all from one sample in a study of human gamma delta and Vdelta1 T cells. TCRdb made new clone calls on the PCR reads using CATT. The sample lists 8,500 to 9,500 gamma-chain clones, about 46% seen once, with over 2% in the top ten. These TCRs are of unknown antigen specificity. Material: Vdelta1 gamma-delta T cells from blood grown in culture (DOT cells). The receptors come from a human donor in good health. The CDR3 runs from the conserved cysteine through the conserved F or W. Only part of the rows carry a size: once, few, many, or a class if the clone is expanded.

V: TRGV2
size: -
J: TRGJP1
DNA: TGTGCCACCTGGGACGGGCCATATACCACTGGTTGGTTCAAGATATTT
CDR3: CATWDGPYTTGWFKIF

V: TRGV4
size: -
J: TRGJ1/TRGJ2
DNA: TGTGCCACCTGGGAGACGCCCCATTATTATAAGAAACTCTTT
CDR3: CATWETPHYYKKLF

V: TRGV9
size: -
J: TRGJ1/TRGJ2
DNA: TGTGCCTTGTGGGATTTAATCCGTTATAAGAAACTCTTT
CDR3: CALWDLIRYKKLF

V: TRGV3
size: few
J: TRGJ1/TRGJ2
DNA: TGTGCCACCTGGGACAGGCCGTCTTATTATAAGAAACTCTTT
CDR3: CATWDRPSYYKKLF

V: TRGV2
size: -
J: TRGJ1/TRGJ2
DNA: TGTGCCACCTGGGACAGGCGGGGGAAAAATTATAAGAAACTCTTT
CDR3: CATWDRRGKNYKKLF

V: TRGV9
size: -
J: TRGJ1/TRGJ2
DNA: TGTGCCTTGTGGTGTCTCTGGAAGAAACTCTTT
CDR3: CALWCLWKKLF

V: TRGV4
size: medium-sized
J: TRGJ1/TRGJ2
DNA: TGTGCCACCTGGGATAGGTATAAGAAACTCTTT
CDR3: CATWDRYKKLF

V: TRGV8
size: -
J: TRGJ1/TRGJ2
DNA: TGTGCCACCTGGGACCATCCTCCGAATTATTATAAGAAACTCTTT
CDR3: CATWDHPPNYYKKLF

V: TRGV5
size: once
J: TRGJ1/TRGJ2
DNA: TGTGCCACCTGGGACAGAAAAACAATTTCTTATTATAAGAAACTCTTT
CDR3: CATWDRKTISYYKKLF

V: TRGV4
size: -
J: TRGJ1/TRGJ2
DNA: TGTGCCACCTGGGCCCTGAATTATTATAAGAAACTCTTT
CDR3: CATWALNYYKKLF

V: TRGV5
size: -
J: TRGJ1/TRGJ2
DNA: TGTGCCACCTGGGACGGCGATGATTATAAGAAACTCTTT
CDR3: CATWDGDDYKKLF